One and the same sample provided the 9 T cell receptor beta chains below, sequenced in a study of CD8 T cells in Susac syndrome. Random hexamers were used to reverse transcribe the RNA input (roughly 0.5 to 1 ug). TCRdb passed the immunoSEQ multiplex PCR reads through MiXCR, listing each CDR3 protein once. The table includes roughly 190,000 distinct CDR3 sequences, 90% to 96% detected once. Sequenced sample: CD4+ T cells from PBMCs. The receptors here all came from a human donor with Susac syndrome.

The chain couples TRBV7-2 to TRBJ2-1; 11 bases are a match to TRBD2. The V gene's germline CDR1 is SGHTA and CDR2 FQGNSA. V lost 1 base, J lost 7 bases, and 9 bases stayed unmatched. This CDR3 contains 17 residues. The CDR3 spells CASSLELAGVTDNEQFF. As DNA, the CDR3 is TGTGCCAGCAGCTTAGAACTAGCGGGGGTCACCGATAATGAGCAGTTCTTC. Full variable domain (outside the CDR3, taken from reference TRBV7-2 and TRBJ2-1): GAGVSQSPSNKVTEKGKDVELRCDPISGHTALYWYRQSLGQGLEFLIYFQGNSAPDKSGLPSDRFSAERTGGSVSTLTIQRTQQEDSAVYLCASSLELAGVTDNEQFFGPGTRLTVL.

The chain is built from TRBV3-1 and TRBJ1-1; D is uncertain. Per germline, CDR1 LGHDT and CDR2 YNNKEL (reference sequence). The CDR3 has 14 amino acids. V lost 1 base and J lost 8, with 14 bases in between. The CDR3 DNA reads TGTGCCAGCAGCCAAGGCGTCGGCGCTACGGAAGCTTTCTTT. Residues: CASSQGVGATEAFF.

The rearrangement links TRBV29-1 to TRBJ1-1; D is uncertain. Trimming cost V 7 bases and J 0 bases, with 12 bases left between them. Germline V gives CDR1 SQVTM, CDR2 ANQGSEA. This CDR3 is 13 amino acids long. CDR3 in DNA: TGCAGCGGGTCGCGTCAGATGAACACTGAAGCTTTCTTT. This encodes CSGSRQMNTEAFF.

The genes are TRBV29-1 and TRBJ2-3; D unresolved. In germline, CDR1 is SQVTM, CDR2 ANQGSEA. The CDR3 is 12 residues long. The V end was cut by 3 bases, the J end by 6 bases, with 10 bases between. CDR3 in DNA: TGCAGCGTTGATAGTGGGGTGGATACGCAGTATTTT. It specifies CSVDSGVDTQYF.

This clonotype has just one count. The chain joins TRBV4-1 to TRBJ2-6; TRBD1 might be the D (6 bases). The germline V gene encodes CDR1 MGHRA and CDR2 YSYEKL. V was trimmed by 4 bases and J by 3 bases, leaving 22 bases between them. This CDR3 region has 19 residues. CDR3 sequence (DNA): TGCGCCAGCAGCCCCAGACAGGATAGGGCCTCTGGTGGGGCCAACGTCCTGACTTTC. Translating gives CASSPRQDRASGGANVLTF.

The rearrangement joins TRBV30 to TRBJ2-3; TRBD2 aligns across 7 bases. CDR3 length: 16 amino acids. Germline assignment: CDR1 GTSNPN and CDR2 SVGIG (reference sequence). V was clipped by 0 bases and J by 4 bases; unmatched bases: 10. CDR3 nucleotides: TGTGCCTGGAGTGTACGAGGGGAGGGCCTGGCAGATACGCAGTATTTT. Its protein product is CAWSVRGEGLADTQYF.

This clonotype came up once. The chain couples TRBV5-1 to TRBJ2-1; D may be TRBD2 (5 bases). The CDR3 covers 15 residues. Germline V CDR1 and CDR2: SGHRS, YFSETQ. V lost 6 bases and J 6 bases, leaving 19 bases between the germline ends. CDR3 coding DNA: TGCGCCAGCACGAAAGTGGCGGGTCCCGGCAATGAGCAGTTCTTC. This translates into CASTKVAGPGNEQFF.

V gene TRBV20-1 combines with J gene TRBJ2-1, with 12 bases identical to TRBD2. V trimming: 6 bases; J trimming: 0 bases; junction bases outside the gene matches: 6. Germline lookup yields CDR1 DFQATT and CDR2 SNEGSKA (reference sequence). The CDR3 is made up of 16 amino acids. The CDR3 loop reads CSAYGTSGYSYNEQFF. The CDR3 DNA follows: TGCAGTGCCTACGGGACTAGCGGGTACTCCTACAATGAGCAGTTCTTC.

The chain carries TRBV9 and TRBJ2-2; D remains ambiguous. The CDR3 is 12 residues long. The V gene lost 1 base and the J gene lost 6 bases, with 4 bases spanning the gap. Germline-derived CDR1 and CDR2 are SGDLS and YYNGEE. CDR3 amino acids: CASSVHAGELFF. The DNA of the CDR3 is TGTGCCAGCAGCGTACACGCCGGGGAGCTGTTTTTT.